The subject of this entry is one T cell receptor beta chain. This clonotype has at least ten counts. Which antigen it targets is not known. It has no much larger one-base neighbor in the sample; base qualities were not kept. This record comes from a study of identical twins (dated by TCRdb to 2016 to 2017). Background on the whole study: TCR alpha and beta repertoires from monozygotic twins, unrelated adults of various ages and cord blood were deep-sequenced to test whether fetal clonotypes persist. To rule out contamination, the twin experiments were replicated at different times with different library preparation protocols. Beyond this particular receptor, the publication reports: Fewer insertions were carried by abundant cord blood beta clonotypes; a weaker similar trend was observed in young adult naive repertoires, while no such trend was observed in memory repertoires. In monozygotic twins, out-of-frame TCR alpha sharing was systematically underestimated by recombination models, although the models agreed with sharing between unrelated individuals. Compared with coincidental sharing between unrelated individuals, out-of-frame TCR alpha sequences shared between twins showed an excess of sequences with low generation probability. Invariant T cells such as MAIT and iNKT could partly confound zero-insertion analyses, though diverse VJ usage argued against this for most clonotypes. Because the same donors could not be followed over many years, the conclusions relied on cross-sectional statistical analysis. A weaker excess of twin sharing was found in beta out-of-frame sequences because the signal-to-noise ratio was lowered by fewer shared sequences.

Library method: 5' RACE. TCRdb lists the instrument as Illumina HiSeq 2000. Template switching added a universal primer binding site, and the final cDNA carried a unique molecular identifier that allowed TCR cDNA molecules to be counted accurately. First-strand cDNA for TCR alpha and beta chains was synthesized from specific primers in the conserved constant-segment region. To control for contamination, every cDNA library carried two barcodes: a SMART-Mk sample barcode plus Illumina barcodes. TruSeq adapter sequences along with Illumina sample barcodes were introduced in two successive PCR steps. The Illumina HiSeq platform was used with custom primers to sequence TCR alpha and beta cDNA libraries. From the authors' description of their analysis: Raw reads were processed with MiGEC to extract unique molecular identifiers, and MiXCR was used to determine CDR3 positions. Recombination models were inferred per individual with the repgenHMM and IGoR tools using an EM algorithm. Shared clonotypes were analyzed with the tcR package in R, and sharing was normalized by the product of cloneset sizes. To study raw recombination without the effects of thymic and clonal selection, out-of-frame nonproductive sequences were analyzed. TCRdb itself trimmed the public reads at Q25 with fastp, ran MiXCR and retained productive beta chains. Entries that share a CDR3 protein sequence are merged under the most common genes and DNA. For this entry, the V and J calls and clone size follow TCRdb and not the study's own pipeline. The sample table contains around 240,000 distinct CDR3 sequences; only one count was recorded for 10% to 13% of them. The ten most abundant clones make up roughly 10% of the sample.

All donors were healthy Caucasians. Miltenyi CD45RO+ enrichment and human naive T-cell isolation kits were used to isolate memory (CD45RO+) and naive T cells from PBMC. What was sequenced was memory T cells sorted from blood. This specimen's cell subset or site label, per the study, means: CD45RO+ enriched T cells. This TCR was sampled from a middle-aged man in good health.

The bases read TGTGCCAGCACCCCGAGCGGGAGTACCTACAATGAGCAGTTCTTC. It translates as CASTPSGSTYNEQFF. This chain is built from TRBV12-3 or TRBV12-4 and TRBJ2-1, with 8 junctional bases fitting TRBD2. Trimming accounts for 7 bases at V and 2 bases at J, while the number of junction bases matched to no gene is 7. Counted from cysteine to phenylalanine, this CDR3 has 15 amino acids. Of the read, only the CDR3 DNA is kept; its 45 bases are in frame from base 1.